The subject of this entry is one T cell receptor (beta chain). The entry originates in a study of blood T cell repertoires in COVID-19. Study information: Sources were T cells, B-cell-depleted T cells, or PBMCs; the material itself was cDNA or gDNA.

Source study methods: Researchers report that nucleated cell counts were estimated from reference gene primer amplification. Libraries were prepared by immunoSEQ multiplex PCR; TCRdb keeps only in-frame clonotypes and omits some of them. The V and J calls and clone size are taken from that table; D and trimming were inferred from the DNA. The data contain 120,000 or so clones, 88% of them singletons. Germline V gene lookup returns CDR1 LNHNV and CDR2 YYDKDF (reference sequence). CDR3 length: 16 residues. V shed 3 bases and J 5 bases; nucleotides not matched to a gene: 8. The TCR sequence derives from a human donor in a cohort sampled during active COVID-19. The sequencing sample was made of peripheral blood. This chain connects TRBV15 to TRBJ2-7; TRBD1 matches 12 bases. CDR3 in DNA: TGTGCCACCAGCAGGGGCGCGGGACAGGGGGCCCACGAGCAGTACTTC. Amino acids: CATSRGAGQGAHEQYF.